This entry concerns a single T cell receptor beta chain. Antigen unknown. Separate from the approximately 720-subject first cohort, the roughly 130-subject validation cohort was the one that the donors belonged to. This record comes from a study of cytomegalovirus exposure and HLA in healthy donors. Turning to the study itself: The use of the same platform for the roughly 130 validation repertoires and the 550 to 850 first-cohort repertoires was reported by a later analysis. The study, taken as a whole, reports: The investigators catalogued 164 TCR beta chains as cytomegalovirus-associated. First-cohort TCR clusters tended to co-occur in the roughly 120 validation repertoires, a later analysis found.

Germline CDR1 and CDR2: MNHEY and SVGAGI. The ends were cut back, 2 bases at V and 2 bases at J, with 7 bases in the middle. The CDR3 has 14 amino acids. Repertoires were generated with immunoSEQ multiplex PCR, while TCRdb's copy carries only in-frame clones and drops some. The table records about 140,000 clones, roughly nine tenths of them present only once. The chain recombines TRBV6-5 with TRBJ1-3; tentative D call: TRBD1 (5 bases). The sequenced material came from PBMCs. This clonotype was obtained from a young man in good health and CMV-seronegative. CDR3 residues: CASSYGAAGNTIYF. The CDR3 DNA reads as TGTGCCAGCAGTTACGGGGCAGCTGGAAACACCATATATTTT.